The clone carrying this T cell receptor beta chain showed up many times. The antigen is unknown. This record belongs to a study of T cell repertoires in cytomegalovirus infection. The overall study: Matching HLA type, along with CMV infection, was indicated by public TCR beta signatures. Findings and caveats of the study: Predominance within the ex vivo response was attributable to HLA-C-restricted CMV-specific TCR beta clonotypes. Cumulative frequency of public TCR beta families picked out carriers of CMV plus the relevant HLA.

TCRdb re-called the reads through MiXCR, storing one row per CDR3 protein. The sample has almost 500,000 distinct CDR3 sequences; about 11% are singletons. The source of this sequence is a human donor in good health (CMV status not recorded). Some clones in this sample may be carry-over from other donors' samples. The material sequenced was PBMCs.

The CDR3 DNA reads TGTGCCAGCAGTTTAAGCGGATCTAGCGGGAGGAGCTCCTACGAGCAGTACTTC. Its protein is CASSLSGSSGRSSYEQYF. J is TRBJ2-7 and V is TRBV27; TRBD2 aligns across 11 bases. Germline V lookup: CDR1 MNHEY, CDR2 SMNVEV (reference sequence). The CDR3 is 18 amino acids. Trimming at V came to 2 bases and at J to 0 bases, leaving 9 bases not matched to a gene.